This entry lists 9 T cell receptor beta chains sequenced from one sample in a study of blood T cell repertoires in COVID-19. Clones were sequenced by immunoSEQ multiplex PCR, and TCRdb holds only the in-frame ones, with some missing. The data show 150,000 or so clones, about 83% seen once. Sequenced material: peripheral blood. These receptors were taken from a human donor in a cohort sampled during active COVID-19.

V is TRBV5-1 and J is TRBJ2-3; perhaps TRBD1 as D (5 bases). The CDR3 consists of 13 residues. The germline V gene has CDR1 SGHRS and CDR2 YFSETQ. The V gene lost 4 bases and the J gene lost 0 bases, with 6 bases spanning the gap. The CDR3 DNA reads TGCGCCAGCAGCCCAGGGAGCACAGATACGCAGTATTTT. Protein: CASSPGSTDTQYF.

The chain uses TRBV5-1 and TRBJ2-5; 9 positions match TRBD1. Per the germline V gene, CDR1 is SGHRS and CDR2 is YFSETQ. The CDR3 spans 16 residues. V trimming: 4 bases; J trimming: 0 bases; junction bases outside the gene matches: 7. The CDR3 loop is CASSLQGAQYQETQYF. The CDR3 DNA reads TGCGCCAGCAGCCTACAGGGGGCCCAGTACCAAGAGACCCAGTACTTC.

This rearrangement joins TRBV11-3 to TRBJ2-7; TRBD2 matches 12 bases. The CDR3 extends over 13 amino acids. V was pared by 5 bases and J by 6 bases, with 2 bases of the junction left unmatched. Germline CDR1 and CDR2: SGHNT and YENEEA. In DNA, the CDR3 is TGTGCCAGCAGCAAACTAGCGGGAGGCGAGCAGTACTTC. Translated, it gives CASSKLAGGEQYF.

Concerning this clone: Additional DNA sequences in this sample encode the identical CDR3. The CDR3 DNA reads as TGTGCCAGCAGCTCTCAGGGGGCGCACTATGGCTACACCTTC. Protein: CASSSQGAHYGYTF. The gene calls are TRBV27 and TRBJ1-2; TRBD1 agrees at 8 bases. The germline V gene encodes CDR1 MNHEY and CDR2 SMNVEV (reference sequence). CDR3 length equals 14 residues. V shed 6 bases, J shed 3 bases, and the junction held 6 bases outside the gene matches.

The genes are TRBV5-1 and TRBJ2-1, with 7 bases matching TRBD2. V was clipped by 4 bases and J by 8 bases; unmatched bases: 12. CDR3 size: 15 residues. CDR1 is SGHRS and CDR2 is YFSETQ in the germline V gene. The CDR3 loop reads CASSQRAGVADEQFF. DNA for the CDR3: TGCGCCAGCAGCCAAAGGGCGGGAGTTGCGGATGAGCAGTTCTTC.

This chain links TRBV6-5 with TRBJ1-4; 7 bases match TRBD1. CDR1 is MNHEY and CDR2 is SVGAGI in the germline V gene. J was trimmed by 2 bases and V by 10 bases; bases with no gene match: 10. The CDR3 runs to 15 residues. CDR3 sequence (DNA): TGTGCCATACAGGGGTACCCCTCCACTAATGAAAAACTGTTTTTT. Its protein product is CAIQGYPSTNEKLFF.

The rearrangement uses TRBV11-2 and TRBJ2-5; 12 nucleotides agree with TRBD2. V lost 1 base, J lost 5 bases, and 5 bases stayed unmatched. CDR1 and CDR2 (germline): SGHAT, FQNNGV. This CDR3 comprises 16 residues. CDR3 nucleotide sequence: TGTGCCAGCAGCTTAGGGCTAGCGGGAGGGTTGGAGACCCAGTACTTC. Protein sequence: CASSLGLAGGLETQYF.

This clone has a single count. The chain uses TRBV6-5 and TRBJ1-1; 7 positions match TRBD1. CDR1 MNHEY and CDR2 SVGAGI come from the germline V gene. The CDR3 length is 13 residues. The trim removed 2 bases at V and 12 bases at J, leaving 9 bases unmatched. The CDR3 DNA follows: TGTGCCAGCAGTTACAATGGACAGGCGGCACCTTTCTTT. Protein: CASSYNGQAAPFF.

The chain links TRBV9 to TRBJ2-7, with 8 nucleotides matching TRBD2. Germline CDR1 and CDR2: SGDLS and YYNGEE. CDR3 length: 17 amino acids. V lost 0 bases and J lost 1; bases outside the gene matches: 9. The CDR3 DNA sequence: TGTGCCAGCAGCGTAGCCCCTAGCGGGTATGGTTCCTACGAGCAGTACTTC. Translation gives CASSVAPSGYGSYEQYF.